The rows below give T cell receptor beta chains drawn from one sample of a study of T cell responses to AZD1222 COVID-19 vaccine. This table comes from immunoSEQ multiplex PCR, and its TCRdb copy is limited to in-frame clones, with some not included. The repertoire consists of about 140,000 clones, with approximately 92% occurring once and the leading ten covering about 3.8%. Source: peripheral blood, taken 28 days after the second AZD1222 dose. The receptor set was obtained from an adult who received the AZD1222 COVID-19 vaccine. The CDR3 runs from the conserved cysteine through the conserved F or W.

V gene	CDR3 protein
TRBV2	CASSGGPGGHGYTF
TRBV5-1	CASSLVAGQVEKLFF
TRBV4-2	CASSQEGSDRSSYEQYF
TRBV7-8	CASSLALWGRTANYGYTF
TRBV11-2	CASNQPGHGYTF
TRBV28	CASSVEAGTGGSGYTF
TRBV10-3	CAIRTLVGYEQYF
TRBV4-3	CASSPRGEGVGETQYF
TRBV11-2	CASRKTSGPYEQYF
TRBV15	CATSTAKGESTEAFF
TRBV2	CASSVRRNSGNTIYF
TRBV5-1	CASSLRGSYGYTF
TRBV4-2	CASSPRQDYGYTF
TRBV11-1	CASSLNGDSNQPQHF
TRBV5-1	CASSLGQDYGYTF
TRBV11-2	CASRTVDSRSYEQYF
TRBV29-1	CSVTLGATGAQYF
TRBV7-9	CASSTGTGNEQFF
TRBV27	CASSLGGSNQPQHF
TRBV5-4	CASSWRGGGSEKLFF
TRBV21-1	CASSARTPSGNTIYF
TRBV13	CASSALTEGGYTF
TRBV28	CASRPSLWKAKNIQYF
TRBV6-6	CASLFPGTGLEKLFF
TRBV27	CASSPSFGRIGYEQYF
TRBV2	CASSEYGQTDTQYF
TRBV28	CASSAAGGLSGNTIYF
TRBV28	CASSQPHRDTEAFF
TRBV19	CASSGRTGDYEQYF
TRBV7-8	CASSSNRDRPQHF
TRBV10-3	CAISESSRQNTEAFF
TRBV4-2	CASSRSSYNSPLHF
TRBV20-1	CSASAGVVYEQYF